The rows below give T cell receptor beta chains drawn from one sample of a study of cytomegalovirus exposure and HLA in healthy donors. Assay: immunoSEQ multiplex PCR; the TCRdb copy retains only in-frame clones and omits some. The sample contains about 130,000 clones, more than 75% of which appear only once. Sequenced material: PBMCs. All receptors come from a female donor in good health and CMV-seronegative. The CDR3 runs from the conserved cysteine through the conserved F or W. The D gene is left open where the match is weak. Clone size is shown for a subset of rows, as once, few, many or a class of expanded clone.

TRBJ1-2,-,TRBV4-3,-,TGCGCCAGCAGCCAAGATTTAACACGAAGAAATGGCTACACCTTC,CASSQDLTRRNGYTF
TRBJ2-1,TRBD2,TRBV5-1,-,TGCGCCAGCAGCTTGGGCGGGAGGGATGAGCAGTTCTTC,CASSLGGRDEQFF
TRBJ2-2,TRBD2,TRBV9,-,TGTGCCAGCAGCCTCGGGGGAGGGGCGGACACCGGGGAGCTGTTTTTT,CASSLGGGADTGELFF
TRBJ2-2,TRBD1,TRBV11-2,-,TGTGCCAGCAGCGCCACGACAGGGTTTGTCGGGGAGCTGTTTTTT,CASSATTGFVGELFF
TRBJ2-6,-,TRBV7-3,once,TGTGCCAGCAGCCCCAGCTCTGGGGCCAACGTCCTGACTTTC,CASSPSSGANVLTF
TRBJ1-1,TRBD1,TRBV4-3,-,TGCGCCAGCAGCCAAGTCTGGGACAGCTACACTGAAGCTTTCTTT,CASSQVWDSYTEAFF
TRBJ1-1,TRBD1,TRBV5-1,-,TGCGCCAGCAGCCCCCAGGGACAGGGGAACCCTGAAGCTTTCTTT,CASSPQGQGNPEAFF
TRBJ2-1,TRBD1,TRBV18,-,TGTGCCAGCTCACCAAGACAGGGGGCGAATGAGCAGTTCTTC,CASSPRQGANEQFF
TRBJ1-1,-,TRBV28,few,TGTGCCAGCAGTTTAACAGGGCAGAACACTGAAGCTTTCTTT,CASSLTGQNTEAFF
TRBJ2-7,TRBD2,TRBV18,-,TGTGCCAGCTCACCTCCCGGGACTAACTTTGGTGAGCAGTACTTC,CASSPPGTNFGEQYF
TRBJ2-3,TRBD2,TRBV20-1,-,TGCAGTGCGGCGCAGCGGGAGGCGCAGTATTTT,CSAAQREAQYF
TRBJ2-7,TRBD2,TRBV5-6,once,TGTGCCAGCGCTACGGGACTAGCGGGAGGTATCAACGAGCAGTACTTC,CASATGLAGGINEQYF
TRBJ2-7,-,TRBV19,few,TGTGCCAGTAGTATAGGAGCAGGGCTCTACGAGCAGTACTTC,CASSIGAGLYEQYF
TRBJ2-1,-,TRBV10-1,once,TGCGCCAGCAGTGACCATGGACTTCCCTCGAGGAATGAGCAGTTCTTC,CASSDHGLPSRNEQFF
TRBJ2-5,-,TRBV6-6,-,TGTGCCAGCAGTACACAGGGCCCCCAGTACTTC,CASSTQGPQYF
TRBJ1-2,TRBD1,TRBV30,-,TGTGCCTGGTCCTCAGGACAGGGGAATTTCCATGGCTACACCTTC,CAWSSGQGNFHGYTF
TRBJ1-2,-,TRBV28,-,TGTGCCAGCAGCCTAGCAGGAACCGACTATGGCTACACCTTC,CASSLAGTDYGYTF
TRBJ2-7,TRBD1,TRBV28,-,TGTGCCAGCAGCCGGCCGAGAGGACAGGGGTCCTACGAGCAGTACTTC,CASSRPRGQGSYEQYF
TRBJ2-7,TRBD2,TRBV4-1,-,TGCGCCAGCAGCCCCGGCGGGGGGCGGACCTACGAGCAGTACTTC,CASSPGGGRTYEQYF
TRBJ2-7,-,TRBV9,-,TGTGCCAGCAGCGTAGGACGGTTTGAGGACGAGCAGTACTTC,CASSVGRFEDEQYF
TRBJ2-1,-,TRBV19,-,TGTGCCAGCGGCATGCCCCCGACTACGGAGCAGTTCTTC,CASGMPPTTEQFF
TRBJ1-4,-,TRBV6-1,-,TGTGCCAGCACCTCGGTGGGCTTATCGGAAAAACTGTTTTTT,CASTSVGLSEKLFF
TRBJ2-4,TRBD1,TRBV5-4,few,TGTGCCAGCAGCTCGACAGGGTTCAAAAACATTCAGTACTTC,CASSSTGFKNIQYF
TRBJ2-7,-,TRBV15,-,TGTGCCACCAGCAAAGCTCGGGGACACCTCTCCTACGAGCAGTACTTC,CATSKARGHLSYEQYF
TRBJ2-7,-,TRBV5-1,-,TGCGCCAGCAGCTTGGACAGGGCCTACGAGCAGTACTTC,CASSLDRAYEQYF
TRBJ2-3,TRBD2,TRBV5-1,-,TGCGCCAGCAGCTTGCTGGGGGGGGTAGCAGGCACAGATACGCAGTATTTT,CASSLLGGVAGTDTQYF
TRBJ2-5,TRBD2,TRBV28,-,TGTGCCAGCAGTCCCGAAGCGGGAGGTTTGTCAGAGACCCAGTACTTC,CASSPEAGGLSETQYF
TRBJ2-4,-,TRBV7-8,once,TGTGCCAGCAGCTTAAGATGGGAGGCCAAAAACATTCAGTACTTC,CASSLRWEAKNIQYF
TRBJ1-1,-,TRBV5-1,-,TGCGCCAGCAGCTTGAGACAGCTTAACACTGAAGCTTTCTTT,CASSLRQLNTEAFF
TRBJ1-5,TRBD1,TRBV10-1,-,TGCGCCAGCAGTGATGGACAGGGATATAATCAGCCCCAGCATTTT,CASSDGQGYNQPQHF
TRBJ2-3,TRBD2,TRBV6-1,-,TGTGCCAGCAGTGAAAGGGCTAGCGGGTACACAGATACGCAGTATTTT,CASSERASGYTDTQYF
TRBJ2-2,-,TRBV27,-,TGTGCCAGCAGTTTAGAAGGGACACCCGGGGAGCTGTTTTTT,CASSLEGTPGELFF
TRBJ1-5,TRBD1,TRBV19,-,TGTGCCAGTAGTAGGGACAGGTCGGTTCAGCCCCAGCATTTT,CASSRDRSVQPQHF
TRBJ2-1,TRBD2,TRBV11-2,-,TGTGCCAGCAGCTTACGATCGGCTAGCGGGAGCGATGAGCAGTTCTTC,CASSLRSASGSDEQFF
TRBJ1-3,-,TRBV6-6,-,TGTGCCAGCAGCCGCCGGATGGTTTTAGGGAGCACCATATATTTT,CASSRRMVLGSTIYF
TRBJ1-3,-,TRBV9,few,TGTGCCAGCAGCGCCGGACACCACTCTGGAAACACCATATATTTT,CASSAGHHSGNTIYF
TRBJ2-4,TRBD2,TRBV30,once,TGTGCCTGGAAAGATAGCAACACAGCACCGGGACTAGCGGCCCTATGGGGAGCCAAAAACATTCAGTACTTC,CAWKDSNTAPGLAALWGAKNIQYF
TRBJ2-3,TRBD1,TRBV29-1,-,TGCAGCGTTGAAGCACAGGGGATTGGGGATACGCAGTATTTT,CSVEAQGIGDTQYF
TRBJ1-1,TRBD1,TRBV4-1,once,TGCGCCAGCAGCCCGGGACAGGGGACTCAAAACACTGAAGCTTTCTTT,CASSPGQGTQNTEAFF
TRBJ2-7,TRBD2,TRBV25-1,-,TGTGCCAGCAGTGAAGCGTCTAGCGGACCCTACGAGCAGTACTTC,CASSEASSGPYEQYF
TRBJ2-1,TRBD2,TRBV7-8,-,TGTGCCAGCAGCTTCGAGCGGGGGGGGTCTGAGCAGTTCTTC,CASSFERGGSEQFF
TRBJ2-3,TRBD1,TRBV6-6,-,TGTGCCAGCAGTTCTCGGGACAGGGGTTCAGATACGCAGTATTTT,CASSSRDRGSDTQYF
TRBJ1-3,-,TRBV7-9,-,TGTGCCAGCCAGGTAGCGGATGGAAACACCATATATTTT,CASQVADGNTIYF
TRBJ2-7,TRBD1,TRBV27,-,TGTGCCAGCTCGTTAACGGGGACAGGGAGTGTATACGAGCAGTACTTC,CASSLTGTGSVYEQYF
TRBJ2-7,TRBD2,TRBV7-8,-,TGTGCCAGCAGCTTAACGAGCGGGAGAGTATACGAGCAGTACTTC,CASSLTSGRVYEQYF
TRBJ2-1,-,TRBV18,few,TGTGCCAGCTCACCACAAACTCGCGAACAGTTCTTC,CASSPQTREQFF